The 24 T cell receptor beta chains presented below share a single source sample, sequenced in a study of radiotherapy plus CTLA-4 blockade in lung cancer. Assay used: immunoSEQ multiplex PCR; TCRdb lists only in-frame clones, some missing. The repertoire holds 45,000 to 55,000 clones, with around 85% as singletons. The sample was peripheral blood, taken from a patient treated with radiotherapy plus ipilimumab. The receptors shown here come from a human donor with non-small cell lung cancer who had a partial response to radiotherapy plus ipilimumab.

The chain joins TRBV5-6 to TRBJ2-7, with TRBD1 matching 10 bases. CDR3 length equals 17 residues. CDR1 SGHDT and CDR2 YYEEEE come from the germline V gene. V was pared by 5 bases and J by 3 bases, with 14 bases of the junction left unmatched. The CDR3 DNA sequence: TGTGCCAGCAGTTCCGTAATCGGGACAGGGGCCGTCTACGAGCAGTACTTC. Protein sequence: CASSSVIGTGAVYEQYF.

This chain joins TRBV19 and TRBJ1-1; D is ambiguous. V gave up 3 bases and J gave up 3 bases, with 14 bases separating them. CDR3 length equals 15 residues. Germline V CDR1 and CDR2: LNHDA, SQIVND (reference sequence). CDR3 DNA sequence: TGTGCCAGTAGTATTCTCGGGGAAGTAGACACTGAAGCTTTCTTT. It codes for CASSILGEVDTEAFF.

V and J are TRBV21-1 and TRBJ1-3; TRBD1, as called in the table, went unchecked against the DNA. TRBV21-1 is a documented pseudogene. This CDR3 spans 22 amino acids. The CDR3 loop reads CASSKGGSCRDRGLIYGNTIYF. CDR3 DNA: TGTGCCAGCAGCAAAGGGGGCTCTTGCCGGGACAGGGGGCTAATCTATGGAAACACCATATATTTT.

The chain is built from TRBV6-6 and TRBJ2-1, with D possibly being TRBD1 (5 bases). V was pared by 3 bases and J by 8 bases, with 11 bases between. CDR3 length equals 13 residues. Germline values: CDR1 MNHNY, CDR2 SVGAGI (reference sequence). The CDR3 nucleotides read TGTGCCAGCAGTTATCAGGGTTTGCATGAGCAGTTCTTC. This translates into CASSYQGLHEQFF.

The rearrangement links TRBV6-5 to TRBJ1-5; 7 nucleotides line up with TRBD1. The trim removed 6 bases at V and 0 bases at J, leaving 2 bases unmatched. Germline CDR1 and CDR2: MNHEY and SVGAGI. The CDR3 extends over 14 amino acids. The CDR3 protein is CASSNRGSNQPQHF. In DNA, the CDR3 is TGTGCCAGCAGCAACAGGGGTAGCAATCAGCCCCAGCATTTT.

The chain recombines TRBV5-8 with TRBJ1-2; D may be TRBD1 (6 bases). Between the trimmed V and J ends, which lost 3 bases and 4 bases, there was a span of 10 bases. The CDR3 consists of 13 residues. Germline V lookup: CDR1 SGHTS, CDR2 YDEGEE. CDR3 nucleotide sequence: TGTGCCAGCAGCTCTGGACAGATCTATGGCTACACCTTC. Translating gives CASSSGQIYGYTF.

This chain links TRBV2 with TRBJ2-1, with TRBD2 matching 14 bases. The J segment lost 6 bases and the V segment lost 1 base, leaving 5 bases of the junction unmatched. The CDR3 contains 17 residues. CDR1 is SNHLY and CDR2 is FYNNEI in the germline V gene. The CDR3 nucleotides read TGTGCCAGCAGTGAAGGCGGACTAGCGGGGGGACCCAATGAGCAGTTCTTC. Protein product: CASSEGGLAGGPNEQFF.

This chain links TRBV5-1 with TRBJ2-3, with 8 bases identical to TRBD1. V shed 4 bases and J 4 bases; nucleotides not matched to a gene: 8. Germline CDR1 reads SGHRS; CDR2 reads YFSETQ. This CDR3 comprises 15 residues. The CDR3 loop is CASSHRGVEADTQYF. DNA for the CDR3: TGCGCCAGCAGCCACAGGGGGGTGGAAGCAGATACGCAGTATTTT.

In its sample, this clone was seen a few times. The chain uses TRBV29-1 and TRBJ2-5; 10 nucleotides line up with TRBD1. This CDR3 region has 14 residues. CDR1 and CDR2 from the germline V gene are SQVTM and ANQGSEA. V trimming: 7 bases; J trimming: 3 bases; junction bases outside the gene matches: 8. This CDR3 is CSGAGTGAKETQYF. CDR3 DNA sequence: TGCAGCGGCGCCGGGACAGGGGCGAAAGAGACCCAGTACTTC. The full variable domain, rest sourced from reference TRBV29-1 and TRBJ2-5, is SAVISQKPSRDICQRGTSLTIQCQVDSQVTMMFWYRQQPGQSLTLIATANQGSEATYESGFVIDKFPISRPNLTFSTLTVSNMSPEDSSIYLCSGAGTGAKETQYFGPGTRLLVL.

The V call is TRBV5-4, the J call TRBJ2-2; TRBD1 matches at 11 bases. Germline CDR1 reads SGHNT; CDR2 reads YYREEE (reference sequence). The V segment lost 0 bases and the J segment 6 bases; nucleotides outside the gene matches: 10. This CDR3 comprises 18 residues. The CDR3 sequence: CASSLALGTGGKAGELFF. In DNA form, the CDR3 reads TGTGCCAGCAGCTTGGCCCTGGGGACAGGGGGGAAGGCCGGGGAGCTGTTTTTT.

Comments on this clone: At the DNA level, this CDR3 is encoded by other sequences in the same sample as well. V is TRBV9 and J is TRBJ2-3; 8 nucleotides match TRBD2. V shed 2 bases and J 2 bases; nucleotides not matched to a gene: 4. This CDR3 region has 15 residues. CDR1 is SGDLS, CDR2 YYNGEE, per germline. The CDR3 DNA follows: TGTGCCAGCAGCGTGCTAGCGGGCCTCACAGATACGCAGTATTTT. Translated, it gives CASSVLAGLTDTQYF.

The chain employs TRBV7-2 and TRBJ2-1; TRBD1 matches at 7 bases. CDR1 and CDR2 (germline): SGHTA, FQGNSA. This CDR3 spans 15 amino acids. The trim removed 4 bases at V and 2 bases at J, leaving 5 bases unmatched. CDR3 coding DNA: TGTGCCAGCAGCTCGAGACAGGGTACCTACAATGAGCAGTTCTTC. This encodes CASSSRQGTYNEQFF.

The J gene is TRBJ2-5, the V gene TRBV29-1; TRBD1 matches at 10 bases. Unmatched junction bases numbered 3, after V lost 7 bases and J lost 4 bases. The length of the CDR3 is 12 residues. The germline V gene has CDR1 SQVTM and CDR2 ANQGSEA. CDR3 amino acids: CSARDRGETQYF. CDR3 in DNA: TGCAGCGCTCGGGACAGGGGAGAGACCCAGTACTTC.

V gene TRBV6-6 combines with J gene TRBJ2-4; possible D gene TRBD1, 5 bases. CDR3 length: 16 amino acids. Germline CDR1 MNHNY, CDR2 SVGAGI (reference sequence). Trimming removed 0 bases from V and 0 bases from J, with 9 bases in between. In nucleotides, the CDR3 is TGTGCCAGCAGTTACTCGAAGACAGAAGCCAAAAACATTCAGTACTTC. Translated, it gives CASSYSKTEAKNIQYF.

The chain links TRBV9 to TRBJ2-3; 9 nucleotides agree with TRBD2. This CDR3 is built from 15 residues. V dropped 1 base and J dropped 4; count of bases not matched to a gene: 4. Looked up from germline, CDR1 is SGDLS and CDR2 is YYNGEE. The CDR3 DNA reads TGTGCCAGCAGCGTATCGGCTAGCGGGGCAGATACGCAGTATTTT. This codes for CASSVSASGADTQYF.

This clone was picked up a small number of times. This rearrangement joins TRBV4-1 to TRBJ1-5; D may be TRBD1 (5 bases). V was clipped by 1 base and J by 6 bases, with 19 bases between them. Germline V gene lookup returns CDR1 MGHRA and CDR2 YSYEKL. This CDR3 is 17 amino acids long. The CDR3 coding sequence is TGCGCCAGCAGCCAAGCCTCGGGGGTAGGGGTGGTTCAGCCCCAGCATTTT. It encodes CASSQASGVGVVQPQHF.

This chain uses TRBV5-1 with TRBJ2-7; D call uncertain. The germline V gene encodes CDR1 SGHRS and CDR2 YFSETQ. The V end lost 2 bases, the J end lost 2 bases, and 8 bases lay between the germline ends. The CDR3 is 13 amino acids. Written as DNA, the CDR3 is TGCGCCAGCAGCTTCGGCAGGACCTACGAGCAGTACTTC. Its translation is CASSFGRTYEQYF.

V usage is TRBV19 and J usage is TRBJ2-7; 10 nucleotides match TRBD2. CDR3 length: 17 amino acids. Germline V CDR1 and CDR2: LNHDA, SQIVND (reference sequence). V lost 5 bases to trimming and J lost 0 bases; unmatched junction nucleotides: 10. CDR3 sequence: CASSHGLAGAVSYEQYF. For the CDR3, the DNA is TGTGCCAGTAGTCACGGCCTAGCGGGGGCGGTCTCCTACGAGCAGTACTTC.

V usage is TRBV18 and J usage is TRBJ1-6; no reliable D call. There are 15 residues in the CDR3. CDR1 is KGHSH, CDR2 LQKENI, per germline. V dropped 0 bases and J dropped 7 bases, with 10 bases sitting between them. The CDR3 region has the DNA TGTGCCAGCTCACCACCCGGACGGGAGAATTCACCCCTCCACTTT. It specifies CASSPPGRENSPLHF.

The chain uses TRBV9 and TRBJ2-3; 9 bases map to TRBD2. Germline V gives CDR1 SGDLS, CDR2 YYNGEE. The CDR3 has 16 residues. Trimming at V came to 3 bases and at J to 2 bases, leaving 7 bases not matched to a gene. CDR3 sequence: CASSASGNDITDTQYF. The CDR3 nucleotides read TGTGCCAGCAGCGCTAGCGGGAACGACATCACAGATACGCAGTATTTT.

V gene TRBV11-3 combines with J gene TRBJ2-3; possibly TRBD2 for D (6 bases). V lost 6 bases and J 4 bases, leaving 11 bases between the germline ends. This CDR3 contains 13 residues. Germline V gene sequence: CDR1 SGHNT, CDR2 YENEEA. The CDR3 loop is CASSGLRPDTQYF. The CDR3 region has the DNA TGTGCCAGCAGTGGACTAAGGCCAGATACGCAGTATTTT.

The CDR3 nucleotides read TGTGCCAGCAGCCAAATAGGACTAGCGGGTTACAATGAGCAGTTCTTC. As protein: CASSQIGLAGYNEQFF. This chain joins TRBV14 and TRBJ2-1; TRBD2 aligns across 11 bases. From germline, CDR1 is SGHDN and CDR2 FVKESK. CDR3 length: 16 amino acids. V was pared by 2 bases and J by 4 bases, with 4 bases of the junction left unmatched.

V and J are TRBV7-3 and TRBJ2-7, with 8 bases aligning to TRBD2. This CDR3 has 14 residues. CDR1 and CDR2 (germline): SGHTA, FQGTGA. The V and J ends lost 2 bases and 3 bases, in that order; junction bases with no gene match: 3. The CDR3: CASSLSGGNYEQYF. For the CDR3, the DNA is TGTGCCAGCAGCTTATCGGGGGGGAACTACGAGCAGTACTTC. Drawing the rest from reference TRBV7-3 and TRBJ2-7, the complete variable domain is GAGVSQTPSNKVTEKGKYVELRCDPISGHTALYWYRQSLGQGPEFLIYFQGTGAADDSGLPNDRFFAVRPEGSVSTLKIQRTERGDSAVYLCASSLSGGNYEQYFGPGTRLTVT.

The chain employs TRBV2 and TRBJ2-2; TRBD2 is a possible D gene (5 bases). The CDR3 extends over 14 amino acids. Deletions cut 7 bases from V and 3 bases from J, with 12 bases between. The V gene's germline CDR1 is SNHLY and CDR2 FYNNEI. The chain's CDR3 is CASIYLEDTGELFF. The CDR3 DNA follows: TGTGCCAGCATCTATTTGGAGGACACCGGGGAGCTGTTTTTT.